The 5 T cell receptor beta chains listed next were all sequenced from one sample in a study of cytomegalovirus exposure and HLA in healthy donors (dated by TCRdb to 2017 to 2019). Receptors were amplified or captured by the immunoSEQ multiplex PCR assay. The multiplex PCR relied on a mix of 60 forward primers for TCR Vbeta segments and 13 reverse primers for TCR Jbeta segments. This immuneACCESS table, as held by TCRdb, lists in-frame sequences with V and J called but not all clones. Of the missing ones, under half trace to an unresolved V gene in checked studies; the others have no known cause. This sample has approximately 90,000 clones in its table, and 76% of those were observed once. The ten largest clones take up less than 4% of the sample. Sequenced: PBMCs. All receptors derive from a man aged 35 to 55 in good health and CMV-seronegative.

This clone was seen once. The chain links TRBV19 to TRBJ2-5; 14 nucleotides agree with TRBD2. CDR3 size: 15 residues. CDR1 and CDR2 (germline): LNHDA, SQIVND (reference sequence). J was trimmed by 2 bases and V by 7 bases; bases with no gene match: 3. CDR3 region: CASTGLAGGQETQYF. The CDR3 DNA follows: TGTGCCAGTACCGGACTAGCGGGGGGACAAGAGACCCAGTACTTC.

The rearrangement uses TRBV5-1 and TRBJ1-3; a possible D gene is TRBD1 (5 bases). This CDR3 region has 14 residues. Germline CDR1 reads SGHRS; CDR2 reads YFSETQ. V was clipped by 0 bases and J by 4 bases, with 8 bases between them. CDR3 loop: CASSLDRPGNTIYF. The CDR3 bases are TGCGCCAGCAGCTTGGACAGGCCCGGAAACACCATATATTTT.

This chain uses TRBV4-2 with TRBJ2-7, with TRBD2 matching 13 bases. The CDR3 extends over 15 amino acids. V shed 0 bases, J shed 7 bases, and the junction held 3 bases outside the gene matches. Germline assignment: CDR1 LGHNA and CDR2 YNFKEQ. CDR3 nucleotides: TGTGCCAGCAGCCAAGATACTAGCGGGGGGGATGAGCAGTACTTC. It specifies CASSQDTSGGDEQYF.

The chain couples TRBV28 to TRBJ1-5; no clear D gene. Per germline, CDR1 MDHEN and CDR2 SYDVKM. There are 12 residues in the CDR3. Deletions cut 6 bases from V and 3 bases from J, with 6 bases between. DNA of the CDR3: TGTGCCAGCAGGGCGGTCAATCAGCCCCAGCATTTT. Its translation is CASRAVNQPQHF.

This clone showed up just once. The chain uses TRBV7-2 and TRBJ1-1; possible D gene TRBD1, 6 bases. Trimming left V 7 bases short and J 0 bases short, with 15 bases between. The CDR3 totals 15 residues. Germline lookup yields CDR1 SGHTA and CDR2 FQGNSA. The CDR3 spells CASNLGGGLNTEAFF. The CDR3 bases are TGTGCCAGCAACCTAGGCGGGGGCTTGAACACTGAAGCTTTCTTT.